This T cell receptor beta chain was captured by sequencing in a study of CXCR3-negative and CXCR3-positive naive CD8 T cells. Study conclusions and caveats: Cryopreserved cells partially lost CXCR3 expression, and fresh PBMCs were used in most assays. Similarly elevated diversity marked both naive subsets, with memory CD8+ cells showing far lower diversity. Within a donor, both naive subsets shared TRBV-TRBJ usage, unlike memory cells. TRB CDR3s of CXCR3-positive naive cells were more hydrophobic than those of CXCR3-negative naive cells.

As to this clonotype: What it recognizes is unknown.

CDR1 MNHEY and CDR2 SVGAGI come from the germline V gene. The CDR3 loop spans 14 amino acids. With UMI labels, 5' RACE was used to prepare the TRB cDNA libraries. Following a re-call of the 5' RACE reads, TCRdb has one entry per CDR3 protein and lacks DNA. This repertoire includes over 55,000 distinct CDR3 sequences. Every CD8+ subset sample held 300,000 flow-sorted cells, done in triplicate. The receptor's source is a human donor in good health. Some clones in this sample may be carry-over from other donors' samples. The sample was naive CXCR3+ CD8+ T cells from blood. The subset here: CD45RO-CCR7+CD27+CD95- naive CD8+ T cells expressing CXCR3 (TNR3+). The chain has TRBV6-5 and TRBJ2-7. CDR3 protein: CASRVDTLSYEQYF.